Sequencing of this T cell receptor (beta chain) was carried out in a study of CD8 T cells in Susac syndrome. This CDR3 region has 13 residues. The V gene's germline CDR1 is DFQATT and CDR2 SNEGSKA (reference sequence). J lost 6 bases, V lost 2 bases, and 7 bases had no gene match. Reverse transcription of roughly 0.5 to 1 ug RNA was carried out with random hexamers. MiXCR, applied by TCRdb to the immunoSEQ multiplex PCR reads, yields one record per CDR3 protein. The sample has 150,000 to 190,000 distinct CDR3 sequences; 90% to 95% are singletons. This clonotype was detected only once. The chain has TRBV20-1 and TRBJ2-7, with 7 bases that match TRBD1. Material: CD4+ T cells from PBMCs. This receptor was obtained from a human donor with Susac syndrome. CDR3 DNA sequence: TGCAGTGCTAGACAGACAGGGTTAGGCGAGCAGTACTTC. Its translation is CSARQTGLGEQYF.